The subject of this entry is one T cell receptor beta chain. The sample holds a few counts of this clonotype. Its recognized antigen is unknown. Base qualities are not at hand, and no much larger clone is one base apart. From the second PCR step on, the TCR alpha and beta chain libraries were amplified in separate reactions. Donor CMV status was determined by IFNgamma production from CD4+ T cells after overnight stimulation of fresh PBMCs with CMV viral lysate. Using Miltenyi beads, CD4 T cells were first positively selected, and CD8 T cells were then positively selected from the CD4-negative fraction. After staining for CD3, CD4, CD8, CD45RA, CD27 and a live/dead dye, cells were sorted on a BD Aria II into four subsets based on CD45RA and CD27. Blood came from three healthy volunteers, each fractionated into CD4 and CD8 T cells and then into four differentiation subsets. Around 110 ml of peripheral blood was taken from each donor, and PBMC were separated by density-gradient centrifugation on Ficoll-Paque PLUS. Sorted cells were lysed in RLT buffer, after which RNA was extracted using a Qiagen RNeasy kit and stored at -80 degrees C.

The sample comes from a study of naive and memory T cell subsets (dated by TCRdb to about 2017). About the investigation overall: An open-source, UMI-based TCR alpha and beta sequencing pipeline was applied to sorted naive and memory peripheral blood T cell subsets. The results of the functional CMV T cell responses matched the IgG serology results in every case. RNA was DNase-treated and reverse transcribed with TCR constant-region primers, mostly using SuperScript III. What the work shows at the level of the full study, not this receptor alone: Following error correction, more than 95% of naive TCR sequences occurred only once, which made naive abundance distributions much steeper than those of memory subsets. RNA-based TCR counts may be affected by expression changes linked to T cell activation and differentiation. In both CD4 and CD8 cells, going from naive through CM, EM and EMRA, the Gini index went up while Shannon and inverse Simpson diversity went down. A clonotype was defined as a single alpha or beta chain sequence rather than as a paired alpha/beta receptor. A few larger clonotypes were present in naive repertoires, especially CD8 naive repertoires, and these clonotypes were possibly memory cells re-expressing CD45RA. The repertoire findings for the naive and memory subsets could not be validated against a ground truth, as none was available. TCR abundance followed a power law with an exponent that was different for naive and memory subsets but consistent across the three individuals.

The V end loses 6 bases and the J end loses 0 bases, and a stretch of 24 bases separates them. Including cysteine and phenylalanine, the CDR3 has 18 amino acids. Only the CDR3 DNA stays, 54 bases, in frame from base 1. Via the germline V gene (reference sequence), CDR1 is MNHEY and CDR2 SMNVEV. Library creation used UMI-ligation and nested PCR. An equimolar mix of two oligonucleotides covering both TRBC1 and TRBC2 was used as the beta constant-region primer. Four rounds of PCR were used to amplify ligated cDNA, with nested alpha and beta constant-region primers being used together with the SP2 primer. T4 RNA ligase 1 ligated a single-stranded oligonucleotide carrying the SP2 primer and a 12-nucleotide UMI to the cDNA 3' end. The ligation reaction was incubated at 16°C for about 20-24 hours. PCR2 was typically run as a SYBR Green qPCR and stopped at a predetermined threshold to prevent over-amplification. Apart from the first purification, every purification step used Agencourt AMPure XP magnetic beads. Library quantification was done by Qubit, followed by a TapeStation check on which the main peak was expected at around 650 bp. Pooled libraries were sequenced on an Illumina MiSeq using v2 2x251 paired-end kits, and typically roughly 0.85-2.3 million reads were obtained per sample. Each sample library was pooled at 4 to 5 nM, and about 4.5-7.5% PhiX was included to improve cluster recognition. In the original analysis: FASTQ reads processed by Demultiplexor were assigned V and J genes by Decombinator through tag matching that tolerated a single base-pair mismatch. By using UMIs, Collapsinator corrected both sequencing errors and the frequency errors caused by PCR heterogeneity. TCRs were translated and CDR3s were extracted from the conserved cysteine to the FGXG phenylalanine by CDR3Translator, with non-productive sequences being flagged. Gini, Shannon entropy and inverse Simpson indices were calculated on repertoires subsampled to equal numbers of UMI-defined TCRs. Power-law fits to clonotype abundance distributions were performed by maximum likelihood within the linear range. For one naive CD8 sample, the pipeline and MIGEC produced similar UMI counts, unique TCR numbers and clonal distributions. One analysis removed from the naive repertoire any naive TCRs that were also present in any memory subset from the same donor. The repertoires were searched for 7,322 CMV-associated CDR3 sequences that had been compiled from VDJdb and a published dataset. TCRdb trimmed public reads at Q25 via fastp, called clones via MiXCR and kept in-frame beta chains. Here each entry gathers all rows of one CDR3 protein and keeps the most common genes and DNA. The V and J calls here are based on TCRdb, not the publication. Present in this sample are about 140,000 distinct CDR3 sequences, approximately 20% of which were seen just once. The ten biggest clones cover around 0.63% of the sample.

The receptor comes from a human donor in good health. The rearrangement combines TRBV27 with TRBJ2-7, with TRBD1 perhaps the D gene, on 6 matching bases. Sample: naive CD8+ T cells from blood. Sample cell subset or site, as interpreted from the label and publication: naive T cells, CD45RA high CD27+. The DNA sequence is as follows: TGTGCCAGCAGACCCGGACAGCCACCAATTCCTAGCTCCTACGAGCAGTACTTC. Translated, it reads CASRPGQPPIPSSYEQYF.